These T cell receptor beta chains were read from a single sample in a study of T-cell memory formation after mild COVID-19. TCRdb re-derived calls from the 5' RACE reads in MiXCR, one entry per CDR3 protein. The sample yields 400,000 to 500,000 distinct CDR3 sequences, approximately 18% seen once. What was sequenced was PBMCs or a T cell subset sorted from them (not recorded which). All receptors derive from a man aged 18 to 30 who had mild COVID-19 (a few samples of this study predate the infection). Cell type and time point are not known. The CDR3 runs from the conserved cysteine through the conserved F or W. The order of the fields is V gene, D gene, J gene, clone size, CDR3 protein, CDR3 DNA. A D gene is named only where the DNA matches it firmly. Some rows have no size entry. The others give once, few or many, or a class for an expanded clone.

TRBV7-3	.	TRBJ2-3	.	CASSLGGASGDTQYF	TGTGCCAGCAGCTTAGGCGGGGCAAGCGGAGATACGCAGTATTTT
TRBV5-6	.	TRBJ2-6	few	CASSTVSALTF	TGTGCCAGCAGCACAGTATCCGCCCTGACTTTC
TRBV7-2	.	TRBJ1-1	.	CASSAGPDTEAFF	TGTGCCAGCAGCGCCGGCCCAGACACTGAAGCTTTCTTT
TRBV6-5	TRBD2	TRBJ2-7	few	CASSYSRGGKGEQYF	TGTGCCAGCAGTTACTCGCGGGGGGGCAAAGGCGAGCAGTACTTC
TRBV5-1	.	TRBJ2-2	many	CASSLEVVGELFF	TGCGCCAGCAGCCTGGAAGTAGTCGGGGAGCTGTTTTTT
TRBV9	TRBD2	TRBJ2-1	.	CASSVRSAGGGDEQFF	TGTGCCAGCAGCGTACGGTCAGCGGGAGGTGGGGATGAGCAGTTCTTC
TRBV7-2	.	TRBJ2-2	few	CASSLVVLVTGELFF	TGTGCCAGCAGCTTAGTAGTATTAGTTACCGGGGAGCTGTTTTTT
TRBV6-5	.	TRBJ1-1	.	CASSPLRKNTEAFF	TGTGCCAGCAGCCCCCTCCGGAAGAACACTGAAGCTTTCTTT
TRBV6-2/TRBV6-3	TRBD2	TRBJ2-1	.	CASSYRLAGGTHYNEQFF	TGTGCCAGCAGTTACAGACTAGCGGGGGGAACCCACTACAATGAGCAGTTCTTC
TRBV7-8	.	TRBJ2-2	.	CASSFGGRGPNTGELFF	TGTGCCAGCAGCTTTGGGGGACGGGGGCCGAACACCGGGGAGCTGTTTTTT
TRBV12-3/TRBV12-4	TRBD2	TRBJ2-3	.	CASSRGASGGFTDTQYF	TGTGCCAGCAGCCGGGGGGCTAGCGGGGGGTTCACAGATACGCAGTATTTT
TRBV2	.	TRBJ1-2	.	CASSEPVQGRRLSDYGYTF	TGTGCCAGCAGTGAACCCGTGCAGGGTCGTCGTTTATCTGACTATGGCTACACCTTC
TRBV4-3	.	TRBJ1-2	.	CASSQDLEGGYGYTF	TGCGCCAGCAGCCAAGATTTGGAGGGGGGCTATGGCTACACCTTC
TRBV4-3	.	TRBJ2-2	few	CASSQGTTANTGELFF	TGCGCCAGCAGCCAAGGAACAACCGCGAACACCGGGGAGCTGTTTTTT
TRBV7-2	TRBD2	TRBJ2-7	.	CASMVAGGDEQYF	TGTGCCAGCATGGTAGCGGGGGGGGACGAGCAGTACTTC
TRBV4-3	TRBD2	TRBJ2-1	few	CASSRRRGSAPPYNEQFF	TGCGCCAGCAGCCGACGCCGCGGGAGCGCCCCCCCTTACAATGAGCAGTTCTTC
TRBV28	.	TRBJ2-3	many	CASRTPATDTQYF	TGTGCCAGCAGGACTCCCGCTACAGATACGCAGTATTTT
TRBV18	TRBD1	TRBJ1-5	few	CASSLNRGVEQPQHF	TGTGCCAGCTCACTCAACAGGGGAGTAGAACAGCCCCAGCATTTT
TRBV20-1	.	TRBJ2-3	.	CSDSDTQYF	TGCAGTGACTCAGATACGCAGTATTTT
TRBV18	TRBD1	TRBJ2-3	.	CASSPGVIGQGPYTDTQYF	TGTGCCAGCTCACCAGGCGTTATAGGACAGGGGCCGTACACAGATACGCAGTATTTT
TRBV5-1	.	TRBJ1-2	.	CASSFEGYGYTF	TGCGCCAGCAGCTTCGAGGGCTATGGCTACACCTTC
TRBV18	TRBD1	TRBJ2-7	few	CASSRTGGPYEQYF	TGTGCCAGCTCACGGACAGGGGGACCCTACGAGCAGTACTTC
TRBV28	.	TRBJ1-1	.	CASSLLGWAGAFF	TGTGCCAGCAGTTTATTAGGTTGGGCAGGGGCTTTCTTT
TRBV5-4	.	TRBJ1-5	.	CASRKVKQPQHF	TGTGCCAGCAGGAAAGTAAAGCAGCCCCAGCATTTT
TRBV12-3/TRBV12-4	.	TRBJ1-2	.	CASSFKFVQGYTF	TGTGCCAGCAGTTTCAAATTCGTGCAGGGCTACACCTTC
TRBV6-5	.	TRBJ1-1	few	CASSQTTANTEAFF	TGTGCCAGCAGTCAAACGACAGCGAACACTGAAGCTTTCTTT
TRBV7-2	TRBD1	TRBJ2-5	few	CASNRGQAQETQYF	TGTGCCAGCAACCGTGGACAGGCTCAAGAGACCCAGTACTTC
TRBV28	.	TRBJ1-2	.	CASSYSMTTSYGYTF	TGTGCCAGCAGTTACAGTATGACCACCTCCTATGGCTACACCTTC
TRBV7-2	TRBD2	TRBJ2-7	many	CASSFNPLAGGQEQYF	TGTGCCAGCAGCTTCAATCCCCTCGCGGGGGGCCAAGAGCAGTACTTC
TRBV19	.	TRBJ1-1	few	CASSISMTPNTEAFF	TGTGCCAGTAGTATTTCTATGACTCCGAACACTGAAGCTTTCTTT
TRBV24-1	TRBD1	TRBJ1-4	few	CATSRQGEEKLFF	TGTGCCACCAGCCGACAGGGTGAGGAAAAACTGTTTTTT
TRBV12-3/TRBV12-4	TRBD2	TRBJ2-2	few	CASPYGASGVRDTGELFF	TGTGCCAGCCCATATGGGGCTAGCGGGGTGCGGGACACCGGGGAGCTGTTTTTT
TRBV5-1	.	TRBJ2-1	few	CASSVAPGGNNEQFF	TGCGCCAGCAGCGTTGCCCCTGGGGGGAACAATGAGCAGTTCTTC
TRBV12-3/TRBV12-4	.	TRBJ1-1	many	CASSFSRDGEAFF	TGTGCCAGCAGTTTCTCCAGGGACGGTGAAGCTTTCTTT
TRBV11-2	.	TRBJ1-2	.	CASRPNRGYTF	TGTGCCAGCAGACCAAACCGGGGCTACACCTTC
TRBV29-1	.	TRBJ2-7	few	CSVELGSAYEQYF	TGCAGCGTTGAACTTGGGTCCGCCTACGAGCAGTACTTC
TRBV20-1	TRBD1	TRBJ1-1	.	CSARGQTGTGETEAFF	TGCAGTGCTAGAGGCCAAACCGGGACAGGGGAAACTGAAGCTTTCTTT